The rows below give T cell receptor beta chains drawn from one sample of a study of blood T cell repertoires in COVID-19. The assay was immunoSEQ multiplex PCR, and TCRdb's table has in-frame clones only and misses some. The sample lists just over 650,000 clones, around 90% seen once, with under 0.3% in the top ten. Sequenced input: peripheral blood. These receptor sequences come from a young woman with acute or convalescent COVID-19. The CDR3 runs from the conserved cysteine through the conserved F or W. D genes are given only for firm matches. Not all rows give a size; the values are once, few, many and, for expanded clones, a class.

V gene	D gene	clone size	J gene	CDR3 DNA	CDR3 protein
TRBV19	TRBD1	.	TRBJ1-5	TGTGCCAGTAGTATGGACAGGAGCAATCAGCCCCAGCATTTT	CASSMDRSNQPQHF
TRBV28	TRBD2	.	TRBJ2-1	TGTGCCAGCAGTTCCCTTTGGGCGGGGGGGAGTTACAATGAGCAGTTCTTC	CASSSLWAGGSYNEQFF
TRBV5-1	.	.	TRBJ2-1	TGCGCCAGCAGTCAAGGGGCTCAGCAGTTCTTC	CASSQGAQQFF
TRBV11-2	TRBD1	.	TRBJ1-2	TGTGCCAGCCTCTCCAAATTTGCGGACAGGTATAATGGCTACACCTTC	CASLSKFADRYNGYTF
TRBV7-9	.	once	TRBJ1-1	TGTGCCAGCAGCTTAGGGGGCCCTGAAGCTTTCTTT	CASSLGGPEAFF
TRBV9	TRBD1	.	TRBJ2-2	TGTGCCAGCAGCGGTCCGGGACAGGGGAACACCGGGGAGCTGTTTTTT	CASSGPGQGNTGELFF
TRBV7-9	.	.	TRBJ2-7	TGTGCCAGCAGCTTAGGGACTACCTACGAGCAGTACTTC	CASSLGTTYEQYF
TRBV9	TRBD1	once	TRBJ2-1	TGTGCCAGCAGCGAGTCCCTCACAGGGGGTGAGCAGTTCTTC	CASSESLTGGEQFF
TRBV27	TRBD2	.	TRBJ2-7	TGTGCCAGCAGTCGGGGACTAGCGACCCCCTACGAGCAGTACTTC	CASSRGLATPYEQYF
TRBV12-3/TRBV12-4	.	once	TRBJ1-2	TGTGCCAGCAGTTTGGGGGGAAGAGTCGGCTACACCTTC	CASSLGGRVGYTF
TRBV13	TRBD1	.	TRBJ1-1	TGTGCCAGCAGCTTAGGAGGCGGGACAGGGCTGGGCACTGAAGCTTTCTTT	CASSLGGGTGLGTEAFF
TRBV4-1	TRBD1	.	TRBJ1-1	TGCGCCAGCAGCCGGGACAGGATAAACTTGAACACTGAAGCTTTCTTT	CASSRDRINLNTEAFF
TRBV6-4	.	.	TRBJ2-1	TGTGCCAGCAGTGGTCTAGGGGGGGGAACTTACAATGAGCAGTTCTTC	CASSGLGGGTYNEQFF
TRBV27	TRBD1	.	TRBJ1-5	TGTGCCAGCAGTCCGGGTGACAGGGGTGCCAATCAGCCCCAGCATTTT	CASSPGDRGANQPQHF
TRBV6-1	TRBD1	.	TRBJ1-2	TGTGCCAGCAGTGAAGCGTCCAGGGGGCACTATGGCTACACCTTC	CASSEASRGHYGYTF
TRBV11-1	TRBD1	.	TRBJ2-7	TGTGCCAGCAGATCCTACAGGGGTGGCTACGAGCAGTACTTC	CASRSYRGGYEQYF
TRBV5-6	.	.	TRBJ2-6	TGTGCCAGCAACTCCGGGGCCAACGTCCTGACTTTC	CASNSGANVLTF
TRBV3-1/TRBV3-2	TRBD2	.	TRBJ2-5	TGTGCCAGCAGCCCCTCCGTGAGCGGGGGTTCTCAAGAGACCCAGTACTTC	CASSPSVSGGSQETQYF
TRBV2	.	.	TRBJ2-3	TGTGCCAGCAGCCGACCCGGGGGCACAGATACGCAGTATTTT	CASSRPGGTDTQYF
TRBV29-1	TRBD1	.	TRBJ2-3	TGCAGCGTGGGGATGAGGGCAGGGGGCCCAGATACGCAGTATTTT	CSVGMRAGGPDTQYF
TRBV6-5	.	.	TRBJ2-7	TGTGCCAGCACACAGGGCTACGAGCAGTACTTC	CASTQGYEQYF
TRBV5-1	.	.	TRBJ1-1	TGCGCCAGCAGCTTACCTTTTGACAGGAACATGAACACTGAAGCTTTCTTT	CASSLPFDRNMNTEAFF
TRBV7-3	TRBD2	.	TRBJ2-1	TGTGCCAGCAGCTCTAAGGGGACTAGCTCCTACAATGAGCAGTTCTTC	CASSSKGTSSYNEQFF
TRBV5-5	.	.	TRBJ1-1	TGTGCCAGCAGCTCGAGGACAGTGAACACTGAAGCTTTCTTT	CASSSRTVNTEAFF
TRBV29-1	.	.	TRBJ2-7	TGCAGCGCTGAGGGTGATCGGGCCCCGGGGAGCGAGCAGTACTTC	CSAEGDRAPGSEQYF
TRBV7-9	TRBD1	.	TRBJ2-2	TGTGCCAGCAGCTTAGTAACAGGGGAGAACACCGGGGAGCTGTTTTTT	CASSLVTGENTGELFF
TRBV9	TRBD1	.	TRBJ2-1	TGTGCCAGCAGCGTAGCACAGGGGGCGAGAAGCGATGAGCAGTTCTTC	CASSVAQGARSDEQFF
TRBV13	TRBD2	.	TRBJ2-1	TGTGCCCCAGCGGGGGGCGTGAAGTCCTACAATGAGCAGTTCTTC	CAPAGGVKSYNEQFF
TRBV9	TRBD1	.	TRBJ2-7	TGTGCCAGCAGCCCTCCGGGACAGGGCTTATACGAGCAGTACTTC	CASSPPGQGLYEQYF
TRBV18	.	.	TRBJ1-2	TGTGCCAGCTCCCTCGGACAGAACTATGGCTACACCTTC	CASSLGQNYGYTF
TRBV13	.	.	TRBJ2-2	TGTGCCAGCAGGGGTGACTTCTCCACCGGGGAGCTGTTTTTT	CASRGDFSTGELFF
TRBV12-5	.	.	TRBJ1-2	TGTGCTAGTGGTTTAGGGGATGGCTACACCTTC	CASGLGDGYTF
TRBV2	TRBD2	.	TRBJ2-2	TGTGCCAGGACTAGCGGGGGGGCCGGAACCGGGGAGCTGTTTTTT	CARTSGGAGTGELFF
TRBV18	.	once	TRBJ1-2	TGTGCCAGCTCACCGGGGCCAAGCACTAACTATGGCTACACCTTC	CASSPGPSTNYGYTF
TRBV3-1/TRBV3-2	TRBD1	.	TRBJ2-4	TGTGCCAGCAGCCTCAACAGGGGGCGCCGGGACATTCAGTACTTC	CASSLNRGRRDIQYF
TRBV29-1	.	.	TRBJ1-1	TGCAGCGTCCAAAAACAGGGGAACACTGAAGCTTTCTTT	CSVQKQGNTEAFF
TRBV27	.	once	TRBJ2-1	TGTGCCAGCAGTTTTACGGGTGTTGAGCAGTTCTTC	CASSFTGVEQFF
TRBV6-5	TRBD2	.	TRBJ2-7	TGTGCCAGCAGGACCGCCGGGGGGGAGCAGTACTTC	CASRTAGGEQYF
TRBV28	.	.	TRBJ1-6	TGTGCCAGCAGTTTCGGCGGATCTTATTCACCCCTCCACTTT	CASSFGGSYSPLHF
TRBV5-8	.	.	TRBJ1-1	TGTGCCAGCAGCTTGGGTCTCGCCCCGTTTCCCCTAATGAACACTGAAGCTTTCTTT	CASSLGLAPFPLMNTEAFF
TRBV5-1	TRBD1	.	TRBJ2-4	TGCGCCAGCAGCTTGGCCGGGTGGGACAGGGGACTAATAGCCAAAAACATTCAGTACTTC	CASSLAGWDRGLIAKNIQYF
TRBV5-1	.	few	TRBJ1-1	TGCGCCAGCAGATCTGGGGCTAGGAACACTGAAGCTTTCTTT	CASRSGARNTEAFF
TRBV3-1/TRBV3-2	TRBD2	.	TRBJ2-7	TGTGCCAGCAGCCAAGATCGAAGCGGGGGGGTCTACGAGCAGTACTTC	CASSQDRSGGVYEQYF
TRBV9	TRBD1	few	TRBJ1-2	TGTGCCAGCAGCTCGTACTCCCGGGACAGTGTCTATGGCTACACCTTC	CASSSYSRDSVYGYTF
TRBV5-8	.	.	TRBJ1-2	TGTGCCAGCAGCTTCCACGGGAATCCCTATGGCTACACCTTC	CASSFHGNPYGYTF
TRBV6-2/TRBV6-3	.	.	TRBJ1-2	TGTGCCAGCAGTTACTCGGGGAGGGAGTATGGCTACACCTTC	CASSYSGREYGYTF